The 3 T cell receptor beta chains below come from one sample, sequenced in a study of T-cell memory formation after mild COVID-19. TCRdb reanalysed the 5' RACE reads using MiXCR and keeps one entry per CDR3 protein. The top ten clones hold over 10% of a sample with approximately 410,000 distinct CDR3 sequences, 23% of them seen once. Sequenced: PBMCs or a T cell subset sorted from them (not recorded which). The origin of the receptors is an adult woman who had mild COVID-19 (a few samples of this study predate the infection). Cell type and time point are not known.

The chain joins TRBV20-1 to TRBJ2-3; D unresolved. This CDR3 region has 13 residues. In germline, CDR1 is DFQATT, CDR2 SNEGSKA (reference sequence). Trimming took 3 bases from V and 0 from J, leaving 7 bases between them. The CDR3 is CSASGTSTDTQYF. The CDR3 DNA is TGCAGTGCTAGCGGAACTAGCACAGATACGCAGTATTTT.

This clonotype was seen more than once but under ten times. This chain connects TRBV4-3 to TRBJ2-1; 7 bases are a match to TRBD1. Germline V gene sequence: CDR1 LGHNA, CDR2 YSLEER. The CDR3 extends over 16 amino acids. V was pared by 0 bases and J by 2 bases, with 4 bases of the junction left unmatched. The CDR3 sequence is CASSQEGTVAYNEQFF. In DNA form, the CDR3 reads TGCGCCAGCAGCCAAGAGGGGACAGTAGCCTACAATGAGCAGTTCTTC.

This sequence joins TRBV6-7 and TRBJ1-4; D remains ambiguous. TRBV6-7 is an open reading frame whose function is uncertain. V lost 2 bases and J 0 bases, leaving 10 bases between the germline ends. This CDR3 region has 16 residues. CDR3 sequence (DNA): TGTGCCAGCAGTTACCCGCTTTTTGCAACTAATGAAAAACTGTTTTTT. Its translation is CASSYPLFATNEKLFF.